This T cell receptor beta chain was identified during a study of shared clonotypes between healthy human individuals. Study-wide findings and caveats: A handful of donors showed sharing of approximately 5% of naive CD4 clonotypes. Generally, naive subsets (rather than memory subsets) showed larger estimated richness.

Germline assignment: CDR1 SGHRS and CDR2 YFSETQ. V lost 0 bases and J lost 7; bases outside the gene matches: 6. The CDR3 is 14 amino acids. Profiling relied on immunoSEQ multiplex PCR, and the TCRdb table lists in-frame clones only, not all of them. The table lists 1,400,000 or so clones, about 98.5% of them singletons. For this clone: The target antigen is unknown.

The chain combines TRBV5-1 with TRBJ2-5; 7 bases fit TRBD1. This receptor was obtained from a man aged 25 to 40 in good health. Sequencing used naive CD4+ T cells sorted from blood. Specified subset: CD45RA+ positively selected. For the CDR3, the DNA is TGCGCCAGCAGCTTGGATGACAGGGTCAGGACCCAGTACTTC. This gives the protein CASSLDDRVRTQYF.